This T cell receptor beta chain was identified during a study of cytomegalovirus exposure and HLA in healthy donors. Overall study findings and caveats: Follow-up analysis seemed to connect common viral pathogens with several of the most significant clusters identified. Many donors carried some public TCRs, although rarity characterized most TCR sequences.

PCR used 60 Vbeta primers and 13 Jbeta primers. Sequencing used immunoSEQ multiplex PCR; TCRdb keeps in-frame clones, though not all of them. The table includes around 110,000 clones, around three quarters detected once. Comment on this clone: The antigen remains undetermined.

This receptor was obtained from a woman in her twenties or thirties in good health and CMV-seronegative. Sequencing was carried out using PBMCs.

CDR3 sequence reads: CASSSTLRLAGHTDTQYF. CDR3 nucleotides: TGTGCCAGCAGCTCCACACTACGACTAGCGGGACATACAGATACGCAGTATTTT. The chain employs TRBV5-6 and TRBJ2-3; 11 bases are shared with TRBD2. CDR1 and CDR2 from the germline V gene are SGHDT and YYEEEE. J gave up 3 bases and V 3 bases, and 12 bases lay outside the gene matches. CDR3 length: 18 residues.